The next 8 T cell receptor beta chains were all read from a single sample in a study of T cell responses to AZD1222 COVID-19 vaccine. TCRdb's copy holds only in-frame clones and misses some; the assay was immunoSEQ multiplex PCR. The table lists under 150,000 clones, less than 90% of them singletons. The material was peripheral blood, obtained on day 0 of AZD1222 vaccination. The receptors derive from an adult in good health.

The V and J genes are TRBV5-1 and TRBJ2-2; D could derive from TRBD1 or TRBD2 (5 bases each). Trimming took off 0 bases at V and 1 base at J, with 7 bases between the two ends. Looked up from germline, CDR1 is SGHRS and CDR2 is YFSETQ. This CDR3 is 15 amino acids long. DNA for the CDR3: TGCGCCAGCAGCTTGGAGGGGAGGAACACCGGGGAGCTGTTTTTT. This gives the protein CASSLEGRNTGELFF.

The CDR3 sequence is CASSYRGGGADTQYF. In DNA, the CDR3 is TGTGCCAGCAGTTACCGGGGGGGAGGGGCAGATACGCAGTATTTT. The chain links TRBV6-5 to TRBJ2-3; 8 bases fit TRBD2. This CDR3 has 15 residues. Trimming took 2 bases from V and 4 from J; bases not matched to a gene: 5. Germline V gives CDR1 MNHEY, CDR2 SVGAGI.

This chain connects TRBV24-1 to TRBJ2-1, with TRBD2 matching over 9 bases. The CDR3 extends over 14 amino acids. V shed 4 bases and J 12 bases; nucleotides not matched to a gene: 9. Germline CDR1 and CDR2: KGHDR and SFDVKD. The CDR3 spells CATSDEISGSGQFF. CDR3 sequence (DNA): TGTGCCACCAGTGACGAAATTAGCGGGAGCGGGCAGTTCTTC.

The rearrangement joins TRBV28 to TRBJ2-5; TRBD1 matches at 10 bases. CDR1 MDHEN and CDR2 SYDVKM come from the germline V gene. V dropped 6 bases and J dropped 3; count of bases not matched to a gene: 1. The CDR3 contains 13 residues. In DNA form, the CDR3 reads TGTGCCAGCAGGACAGGGGGCGAAGAGACCCAGTACTTC. Protein product: CASRTGGEETQYF.

The rearrangement uses TRBV6-2 or TRBV6-3 and TRBJ1-1; no clear D. Germline V CDR1 and CDR2: MNHEY, SVGEGT. Trimming removed 6 bases at V and 1 base at J, with 6 bases between. CDR3 size: 12 residues. The CDR3 reads CASSPANTEAFF. DNA for the CDR3: TGTGCCAGCAGCCCAGCGAACACTGAAGCTTTCTTT.

This clone was seen just once. A junction boundary mismatches the germline segment, possibly from a read error. J is TRBJ1-1 and V is TRBV11-2; D not certain. The V gene's germline CDR1 is SGHAT and CDR2 FQNNGV. The CDR3 consists of 14 residues. The DNA for the CDR3 is TGTGCCAGCACCTTAAAGGCAGTTGGCACTGAAGCTTTCTTT. It specifies CASTLKAVGTEAFF.

The J gene is TRBJ2-6, the V gene TRBV30, with a possible D match to TRBD2 (6 bases). CDR1 is GTSNPN, CDR2 SVGIG, per germline (reference sequence). Trimming cost V 4 bases and J 8 bases, with 12 bases left between them. There are 13 residues in the CDR3. DNA of the CDR3: TGTGCCTGGACGGTTGGGGGGACCAACGTCCTGACTTTC. Translated, it gives CAWTVGGTNVLTF.

The chain carries TRBV5-1 and TRBJ2-5; 9 bases are shared with TRBD2. The junction had 8 bases not matched to a gene; V was cut back by 0 bases and J by 5 bases. The CDR3 totals 16 residues. The germline V gene has CDR1 SGHRS and CDR2 YFSETQ. The CDR3 bases are TGCGCCAGCAGCTTGGATTCCGCGGGAGGGTCCGAGACCCAGTACTTC. It encodes CASSLDSAGGSETQYF. The full variable domain, its missing parts supplied by reference TRBV5-1 and TRBJ2-5, is KAGVTQTPRYLIKTRGQQVTLSCSPISGHRSVSWYQQTPGQGLQFLFEYFSETQRNKGNFPGRFSGRQFSNSRSEMNVSTLELGDSALYLCASSLDSAGGSETQYFGPGTRLLVL.